This T cell receptor beta chain stems from a study of neoadjuvant anti-PD-1 for oral cavity cancer (dated by TCRdb to about 2021). General notes on the study: Before undergoing curative-intent surgical resection, most patients got three to four biweekly nivolumab doses at 3 mg/kg. For patients who did not progress, a fourth nivolumab dose was given around day 43, followed by definitive surgical resection on days 50-56. The parent correlative cohort included 11 to 13 patients, with an approximately 30% response rate. Under RECIST 1.1, patients with complete response, partial response or stable disease were classed as responders, and patients with progression were classed as non-responders. The paper as a whole reports these results and caveats: Only a few patients per response group were included in the TCR analyses, and the authors called for validation in larger cohorts. Within PBMCs, T cell clonality (Gini index) was significantly higher in non-responders than responders after neoadjuvant nivolumab. A higher pretreatment blood Treg/Th17 ratio correlated with both higher pretreatment blood TCRbeta clonality and lower post-treatment tumor TCRbeta clonality.

The time point label, as the study defines it: after neoadjuvant nivolumab, at surgical resection. The patients had newly diagnosed stage II-IVA oral cavity squamous cell carcinoma and had not received any prior systemic or radiation treatment. The cohort was made up of patients with locally advanced, HPV-negative oral cavity squamous cell carcinoma. Peripheral blood mononuclear cells were analyzed directly and were not maintained or expanded in culture. Samples were obtained from a longitudinal correlative study of a single-arm phase II trial of neoadjuvant nivolumab in oral cavity squamous cell carcinoma. Genomic DNA-based TCRbeta sequencing was performed on subject-matched pre- and post-treatment PBMCs and tumors from three responders and three non-responders. Peripheral blood mononuclear cells were collected before nivolumab treatment and were collected again after treatment, at the time of surgery. Genomic DNA was isolated from PBMCs using the Maxwell RSC DNA from Cells kit.

For deep sequencing, PBMC libraries mostly used around 0.45 ug of input genomic DNA, with six replicates for each sample. Following the manufacturer's instructions, the team built TCRbeta libraries using the immunoSEQ hsTCRbeta kit. The completed libraries were mixed into a single pool at 3 nM, then sequenced with an Illumina NovaSeq 6000 S4 flow cell. Per the source publication's procedure: The immunoSEQ Analyzer handled quality control and preprocessing of the raw data. The analysis was limited to productive rearrangements, and each clonotype was defined by a unique CDR3 amino acid sequence. Repertoire clonality was estimated as the Gini-Simpson index, computed with the R package tcR. Student's t test was used to compare Gini indices, and Pearson correlation was used to assess associations with tumor size change. TCRdb retrieved this table from immuneACCESS and kept in-frame rearrangements only. Not all clones are present; in checked studies, unresolved V genes account for under half, and no reason is known for the remainder. V, J and clone size were drawn from that table, and D and trimming were deduced from the DNA. Across this sample there are 55,000 to 75,000 clones, with roughly nine tenths seen only once. 2.5% to 3.5% of the sample lies in the top ten.

From a lookup of the germline V gene (reference sequence), CDR1 and CDR2 are PRHDT and FYEKMQ. There are 15 amino acids in the CDR3, from cysteine to phenylalanine inclusive. CDR3 DNA only is kept here, 45 bases in frame from base 1. Here V drops 4 bases and J drops 4 bases, and the junction holds 4 bases not matched to any gene. A remark on this clone: What this receptor recognizes is not known. Base qualities are not provided; no much larger clone lies one nucleotide away.

Sequencing was performed on PBMCs, taken after nivolumab (anti-PD-1) treatment. The chain is assembled from TRBV13 and TRBJ2-1, with 10 bases matching TRBD2. The TCR originated in a person between 40 and 85 years old with oral cavity squamous cell carcinoma. The DNA sequence reads TGTGCCAGCAGCTGGTATAGCGGGGGGTACAATGAGCAGTTCTTC. This codes for CASSWYSGGYNEQFF.